Below are 24 T cell receptor beta chains sequenced from a single sample in a study of T cells in Graves' hyperthyroidism and ophthalmopathy. RNA transcripts were the template for amplifying TCR beta CDR3 regions. HTBI primers were employed in a first-round RT-PCR of the TCR CDR3. TCRdb reprocessed the multiplex PCR reads via MiXCR and lists one record per CDR3 protein. The sample lists about 400,000 distinct CDR3 sequences, around 25% seen once, with around 79% in the top ten. Material for sequencing was blood. The source of these receptors is a man over 45 with Graves' hyperthyroidism.

This clonotype was counted between two and nine times. This chain joins TRBV20-1 and TRBJ2-3; D is unresolved. The CDR3 is 14 amino acids. The ends were cut back, 0 bases at V and 2 bases at J, with 9 bases in the middle. CDR1 is DFQATT and CDR2 is SNEGSKA in the germline V gene (reference sequence). The CDR3: CSAREGDITDTQYF. The CDR3, as DNA: TGCAGTGCTAGAGAGGGCGACATCACAGATACGCAGTATTTT.

The chain joins TRBV10-2 to TRBJ1-1, with no clear D. The CDR3 has 13 residues. Germline CDR1 WSHSY, CDR2 SAAADI. V dropped 7 bases and J dropped 4 bases, with 13 bases sitting between them. CDR3 DNA sequence: TGCGCCAGCACCAAGGAGCGGGGCACTGAAGCTTTCTTT. Its translation is CASTKERGTEAFF.

The chain couples TRBV10-3 to TRBJ2-1, with a tentative D call TRBD2 (5 bases). The V end was cut by 3 bases, the J end by 0 bases, with 9 bases between. This CDR3 is 15 amino acids long. In germline, CDR1 is ENHRY, CDR2 SYGVKD. The DNA for the CDR3 is TGTGCCATCAGTGAAACGGGAAGCTCCTACAATGAGCAGTTCTTC. Translated, it gives CAISETGSSYNEQFF.

This clonotype was seen repeatedly, ten times or more. V gene TRBV7-2 combines with J gene TRBJ2-7; D not certain. Germline values: CDR1 SGHTA, CDR2 FQGNSA. Deletions cut 0 bases from V and 2 bases from J, with 8 bases between. The CDR3 contains 14 residues. In DNA form, the CDR3 reads TGTGCCAGCAGCTTAGCCGTCGGAACCTACGAGCAGTACTTC. Its protein product is CASSLAVGTYEQYF.

This clonotype turned up a few times. The CDR3 is CASSRDRGRNNEKLFF. The CDR3 coding sequence is TGTGCCAGCAGCCGTGACAGGGGGCGTAATAATGAAAAACTGTTTTTT. This sequence joins TRBV7-8 and TRBJ1-4; 10 nucleotides line up with TRBD1. Trimming took 5 bases from V and 4 from J; bases not matched to a gene: 7. Germline loops: CDR1 SGHVS, CDR2 FQNEAQ. This CDR3 comprises 16 residues.

As for this clonotype: This could be a read error, since a much larger clone is one nucleotide away. This sequence joins TRBV20-1 and TRBJ2-1, with D possibly TRBD2 on 5 matching bases. Germline V CDR1 and CDR2: DFQATT, SNEGSKA (reference sequence). This CDR3 has 14 residues. The DNA for the CDR3 is TGCAGTGCTAGGTACGGGGTCCTCTACAATGAGCGGTTCTTC. Protein: CSARYGVLYNERFF.

V and J are TRBV5-4 and TRBJ2-2; TRBD2 aligns across 10 bases. The germline CDR1 and CDR2 sequences are SGHNT and YYREEE (reference sequence). The length of the CDR3 is 15 residues. The V segment lost 4 bases and the J segment 5 bases; nucleotides outside the gene matches: 5. This CDR3 reads CASSPGLATTGELFF. DNA of the CDR3: TGTGCCAGCAGCCCGGGACTAGCGACTACCGGGGAGCTGTTTTTT. Full variable domain (missing parts from reference TRBV5-4 and TRBJ2-2): ETGVTQSPTHLIKTRGQQVTLRCSSQSGHNTVSWYQQALGQGPQFIFQYYREEENGRGNFPPRFSGLQFPNYSSELNVNALELDDSALYLCASSPGLATTGELFFGEGSRLTVL.

The chain uses TRBV7-3 and TRBJ1-6; D might be TRBD1 (5 bases). The germline V and J ends were trimmed by 4 bases and 7 bases, with 20 bases remaining between them. The germline CDR1 and CDR2 sequences are SGHTA and FQGTGA. The CDR3 loop spans 17 amino acids. The CDR3 region is CASSSYQPGPINSPLHF. DNA for the CDR3: TGTGCCAGCAGCTCTTACCAACCGGGACCTATAAATTCACCCCTCCACTTT.

V usage is TRBV20-1 and J usage is TRBJ2-1, with TRBD2 matching over 14 bases. V trimming: 0 bases; J trimming: 3 bases; junction bases outside the gene matches: 4. The length of the CDR3 is 17 residues. Germline loops: CDR1 DFQATT, CDR2 SNEGSKA (reference sequence). The CDR3: CSARDHGLAGGYNEQFF. The CDR3 DNA is TGCAGTGCTAGAGATCACGGACTAGCGGGAGGCTACAATGAGCAGTTCTTC.

This clonotype has a handful of counts. V gene TRBV11-2 combines with J gene TRBJ1-2; D gene uncertain. V shed 0 bases and J shed 8 bases, with 10 bases lying between them. CDR1 and CDR2 (germline): SGHAT, FQNNGV. The CDR3 length is 13 residues. The CDR3 spells CASSLDSPRGYTF. The CDR3 coding sequence is TGTGCCAGCAGCTTAGATTCACCCCGGGGCTACACCTTC. Full variable domain (outside the CDR3, taken from reference TRBV11-2 and TRBJ1-2): EAGVAQSPRYKIIEKRQSVAFWCNPISGHATLYWYQQILGQGPKLLIQFQNNGVVDDSQLPKDRFSAERLKGVDSTLKIQPAKLEDSAVYLCASSLDSPRGYTFGSGTRLTVV.

CDR3 residues: CASSPGQTPPYEQYF. In DNA form, the CDR3 reads TGTGCCAGCAGTCCGGGACAAACGCCCCCCTACGAGCAGTACTTC. The chain uses TRBV28 and TRBJ2-7; D is possibly TRBD1 (6 bases). Germline CDR1 reads MDHEN; CDR2 reads SYDVKM. Trimming took off 5 bases at V and 2 bases at J, with 16 bases between the two ends. The CDR3 extends over 15 amino acids.

There are a few counts of this clonotype. The J gene is TRBJ1-2, the V gene TRBV5-1; unclear D gene. This CDR3 spans 18 amino acids. Germline lookup yields CDR1 SGHRS and CDR2 YFSETQ. Trimming left V 4 bases short and J 8 bases short, with 30 bases between. The CDR3 spells CASSDGEVRWFTSYGYTF. CDR3 DNA sequence: TGCGCCAGCAGCGACGGGGAGGTCAGGTGGTTTACGTCTTACGGCTACACCTTC.

On this clonotype itself: A much larger clone differs from this one at a single base, so this may be a read error. The rearrangement uses TRBV6-9 and TRBJ2-7, with D possibly TRBD2 on 5 matching bases. The CDR3 contains 14 residues. From germline, CDR1 is MNHGY and CDR2 SVAAGI. With 7 bases removed from V and 0 bases from J, the gap between germline ends came to 13 bases. As DNA, the CDR3 is TGTGCCAGCAATTCCCCTGGGAGCTCCTACGAGCAGTACTTC. Amino acids: CASNSPGSSYEQYF.

This chain links TRBV6-1 with TRBJ1-2; 11 nucleotides align to TRBD1. Germline assignment: CDR1 MNHNS and CDR2 SASEGT. There are 14 residues in the CDR3. The junction had 5 bases not matched to a gene; V was cut back by 6 bases and J by 5 bases. CDR3 protein: CASRTGQGEYGYTF. The CDR3 DNA sequence: TGTGCCAGCAGAACGGGACAGGGGGAATATGGCTACACCTTC.

This rearrangement joins TRBV5-5 to TRBJ1-1, with D tentatively TRBD1 (5 bases). V was pared by 0 bases and J by 4 bases, with 13 bases between. This CDR3 contains 15 residues. Germline-derived CDR1 and CDR2 are SGHKS and YYEKEE (reference sequence). The CDR3 sequence is CASSLGEGWSTEAFF. CDR3 DNA sequence: TGTGCCAGCAGCTTGGGGGAGGGGTGGAGCACTGAAGCTTTCTTT.

This clonotype showed up many times. The V and J genes are TRBV5-1 and TRBJ2-7; D is undetermined. The germline V gene encodes CDR1 SGHRS and CDR2 YFSETQ. V was clipped by 0 bases and J by 3 bases, with 10 bases between them. This CDR3 has 14 residues. The CDR3 spells CASSLDAIGYEQYF. The CDR3 DNA reads as TGCGCCAGCAGCTTGGACGCTATAGGCTACGAGCAGTACTTC.

Only a few counts were recorded for this clonotype. The genes are TRBV30 and TRBJ2-7, with TRBD1 matching over 7 bases. The CDR3 extends over 15 amino acids. The trim removed 5 bases at V and 3 bases at J, leaving 13 bases unmatched. Germline CDR1 reads GTSNPN; CDR2 reads SVGIG (reference sequence). The CDR3 sequence: CAWVSRRGRDYEQYF. The CDR3 DNA sequence: TGTGCCTGGGTTTCGAGAAGGGGGCGAGACTACGAGCAGTACTTC.

The CDR3 spells CASSLQGGINYGYTF. The DNA of the CDR3 is TGTGCCAGCAGTCTACAGGGGGGAATTAACTATGGCTACACCTTC. This chain uses TRBV7-3 with TRBJ1-2; 8 nucleotides line up with TRBD1. The trim removed 6 bases at V and 1 base at J, leaving 7 bases unmatched. Per the germline V gene, CDR1 is SGHTA and CDR2 is FQGTGA. The CDR3 spans 15 residues.

This clonotype appeared a few times. V is TRBV6-1 and J is TRBJ2-7, with 11 bases identical to TRBD2. Germline V CDR1 and CDR2: MNHNS, SASEGT. The CDR3 spans 13 residues. Trimming cost V 8 bases and J 3 bases; bases outside gene matches: 3. The CDR3 DNA reads TGTGCCAGCGTAGGACTAGCGGGCTACGAGCAGTACTTC. Its translation: CASVGLAGYEQYF.

The CDR3 DNA is TGTGCCAGCAGTAGAAGGGCAGGGGCAAAAAATGAGCAGTTCTTC. Translating it yields CASSRRAGAKNEQFF. This sequence joins TRBV6-1 and TRBJ2-1; a weak D match, TRBD1 (6 bases). The CDR3 consists of 15 residues. Trimming removed 5 bases at V and 7 bases at J, with 18 bases between. CDR1 MNHNS and CDR2 SASEGT come from the germline V gene.

In its sample, this clonotype was seen many times. The chain has TRBV7-2 and TRBJ2-7, with 11 bases matching TRBD2. Trimming at V came to 0 bases and at J to 0 bases, leaving 4 bases not matched to a gene. Germline values: CDR1 SGHTA, CDR2 FQGNSA. The CDR3 runs 17 residues. The CDR3 DNA reads as TGTGCCAGCAGCTTAGCCGGGACTAGCGGTAGCTCCTACGAGCAGTACTTC. As protein: CASSLAGTSGSSYEQYF.

With regard to this clonotype: A clone one base away is much larger, so this may be a read error. This chain connects TRBV3-1 to TRBJ2-3; D is unresolved. Germline V lookup: CDR1 LGHDT, CDR2 YNNKEL (reference sequence). CDR3 length equals 16 residues. V was trimmed by 4 bases and J by 0 bases, leaving 14 bases between them. DNA of the CDR3: TGTGCCAGCAGCCGAATCCCGAGGACGAGCACAGATACGCAGTATTTT. It encodes CASSRIPRTSTDTQYF.

This clonotype was seen many times. The J gene is TRBJ2-1, the V gene TRBV2; TRBD2 matches 11 bases. CDR3 length: 15 residues. Germline-derived CDR1 and CDR2 are SNHLY and FYNNEI. The ends lost 10 bases at V and 10 bases at J; junction bases unmatched: 15. The CDR3 bases are TGTGCCACTGGACAGGGGACGACTAGCGGGAACGAGCAGTTCTTC. Translated: CATGQGTTSGNEQFF.

This clonotype was picked up one time. The junction shows a germline mismatch at one end, possibly a read error. The genes are TRBV27 and TRBJ2-5; D may be TRBD1 or TRBD2 (5 bases each). The germline V gene encodes CDR1 MNHEY and CDR2 SMNVEV (reference sequence). The CDR3 contains 13 residues. For the CDR3, the DNA is TGTGCCAGCGCCCCCAAGGGCGGTCTGTGGGGACACTTC. Protein product: CASAPKGGLWGHF.